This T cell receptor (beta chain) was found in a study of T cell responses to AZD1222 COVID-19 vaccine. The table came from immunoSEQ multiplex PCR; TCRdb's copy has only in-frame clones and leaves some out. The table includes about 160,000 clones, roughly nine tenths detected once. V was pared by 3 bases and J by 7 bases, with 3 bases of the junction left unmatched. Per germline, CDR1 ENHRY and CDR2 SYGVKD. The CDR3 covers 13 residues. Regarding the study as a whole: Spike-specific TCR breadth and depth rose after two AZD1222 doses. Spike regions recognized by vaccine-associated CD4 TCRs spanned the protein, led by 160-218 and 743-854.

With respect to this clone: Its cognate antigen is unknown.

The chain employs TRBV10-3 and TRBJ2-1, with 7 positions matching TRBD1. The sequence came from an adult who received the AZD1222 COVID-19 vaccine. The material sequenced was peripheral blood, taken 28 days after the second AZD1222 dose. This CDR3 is CAISEDRVNEQFF. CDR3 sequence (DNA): TGTGCCATCAGTGAAGACAGGGTTAATGAGCAGTTCTTC.